These T cell receptor beta chains were read from a single sample in a study of blood T cell repertoires in COVID-19. Generated by immunoSEQ multiplex PCR, the TCRdb table keeps only in-frame clones and is missing some. The sample has 250,000 to 350,000 clones, roughly 83% seen once. The source material was peripheral blood. Receptor source: a human donor with COVID-19, enrolled during active disease. The donor label of this sample is uncertain. Each CDR3 is given without its conserved first and last residue.

V gene: TRBV27; CDR3 protein: ASRPLEDRIQY
V gene: TRBV30; CDR3 protein: AWRGFGGATEAF
V gene: TRBV9; CDR3 protein: ASSRITGGNEQF
V gene: TRBV29-1; CDR3 protein: SVEGLLTYNEQF
V gene: TRBV11-2; CDR3 protein: ASSLVGTLF
V gene: TRBV4-3; CDR3 protein: ASSQTRTSTDTQY
V gene: TRBV7-3; CDR3 protein: ASSLTSKGWTY
V gene: TRBV19; CDR3 protein: ASSSARGDEQY
V gene: TRBV27; CDR3 protein: ASSSGATDTQY
V gene: TRBV6-5; CDR3 protein: ASSTGLYEQY
V gene: TRBV7-8; CDR3 protein: ASSPVSGVNTGELF
V gene: TRBV28; CDR3 protein: ASSLIRTSGRPLD
V gene: TRBV11-2; CDR3 protein: ASSLDGEGLSEQY
V gene: TRBV28; CDR3 protein: ASSGRVAYEQY
V gene: TRBV28; CDR3 protein: ASILHSSSYEQY
V gene: TRBV5-3; CDR3 protein: ARSPREGFTGELF
V gene: TRBV29-1; CDR3 protein: SVTKQGVHEQY
V gene: TRBV7-9; CDR3 protein: ASRLNGGNGNTIY
V gene: TRBV30; CDR3 protein: AWSPPPDRAHGYT
V gene: TRBV19; CDR3 protein: ASSIEGATGGYNEQF
V gene: TRBV5-1; CDR3 protein: ASSPRTGGVNTEAF
V gene: TRBV3-1/TRBV3-2; CDR3 protein: ASSQDAGGNGYT
V gene: TRBV7-6; CDR3 protein: ASSENRAGSSPLH
V gene: TRBV3-1/TRBV3-2; CDR3 protein: ASSPGGGDSPLH
V gene: TRBV7-9; CDR3 protein: ASSLGLAVNEQY
V gene: TRBV6-5; CDR3 protein: ASIYGRQSNQPQH
V gene: TRBV28; CDR3 protein: ASSDRVGGYT
V gene: TRBV19; CDR3 protein: ASAAGRDRGVNYGYT
V gene: TRBV28; CDR3 protein: ATRQQRVDTEAF
V gene: TRBV29-1; CDR3 protein: SVSTGGGNTIY
V gene: TRBV6-5; CDR3 protein: ASSRSRGEAF
V gene: TRBV4-3; CDR3 protein: ASSQDRVRGSGANVLT
V gene: TRBV19; CDR3 protein: ASTPGREGNQPQH
V gene: TRBV7-2; CDR3 protein: ASSPRGGSSYNEQF
V gene: TRBV29-1; CDR3 protein: SGLLAGGVNEQF
V gene: TRBV29-1; CDR3 protein: SVVRGSSYNEQF
V gene: TRBV11-3; CDR3 protein: ASSKRGGTIVGEQF
V gene: TRBV5-6; CDR3 protein: ASSTPGGQGNYEQY
V gene: TRBV5-4; CDR3 protein: ASSLTGTLQETQY